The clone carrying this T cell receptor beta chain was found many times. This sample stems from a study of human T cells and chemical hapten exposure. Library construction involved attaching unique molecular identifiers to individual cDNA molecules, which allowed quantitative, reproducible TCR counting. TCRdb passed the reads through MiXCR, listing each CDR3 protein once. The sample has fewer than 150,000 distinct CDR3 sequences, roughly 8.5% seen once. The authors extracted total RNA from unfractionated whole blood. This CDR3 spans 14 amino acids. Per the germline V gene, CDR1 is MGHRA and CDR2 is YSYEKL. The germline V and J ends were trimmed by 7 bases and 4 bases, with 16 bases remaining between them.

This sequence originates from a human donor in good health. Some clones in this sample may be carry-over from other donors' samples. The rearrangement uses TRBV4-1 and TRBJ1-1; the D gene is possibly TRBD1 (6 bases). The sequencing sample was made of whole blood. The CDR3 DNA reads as TGCGCCAGCACTCTAGGGGGGTCAATCACTGAAGCTTTCTTT. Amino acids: CASTLGGSITEAFF.